One sample yielded the 10 T cell receptor beta chains listed below, sequenced in a study of T cells after yellow fever vaccination. TCRdb re-called the 5' RACE reads with MiXCR, one entry per CDR3 protein. Altogether a few hundred thousand distinct CDR3 sequences are present, roughly a sixth being singletons, with the ten largest covering 15% to 20%. The specimen comprised PBMCs, sampled less than 6 days after the first yellow fever vaccination. Receptor source: a young man who received the YFV17D yellow fever vaccine.

This clonotype appeared a few times. The rearrangement uses TRBV6-1 and TRBJ2-7; unclear D gene. The CDR3 is 13 residues long. Germline V gene data show CDR1 as MNHNS and CDR2 as SASEGT. Trimming took off 6 bases at V and 3 bases at J, with 12 bases between the two ends. CDR3 sequence reads: CASRPPGNYEQYF. DNA for the CDR3: TGTGCCAGCAGACCGCCGGGCAACTACGAGCAGTACTTC.

This clonotype was found once. The chain employs TRBV9 and TRBJ2-3; tentatively, D is TRBD1 (5 bases). The CDR3 sequence is 15 residues long. Germline V CDR1 and CDR2: SGDLS, YYNGEE. With 4 bases removed from V and 5 bases from J, the gap between germline ends came to 17 bases. CDR3 nucleotide sequence: TGTGCCAGCAGCCCCAAAAAGGGGCGGATAGATACGCAGTATTTT. It encodes CASSPKKGRIDTQYF.

The sample holds a few counts of this clonotype. The gene calls are TRBV9 and TRBJ2-1, with 10 bases lining up with TRBD1. CDR3 size: 16 residues. CDR1 SGDLS and CDR2 YYNGEE come from the germline V gene. J gave up 9 bases and V 3 bases, and 12 bases lay outside the gene matches. Here the CDR3 DNA reads TGTGCCAGCAGCGCAAGACTGGGACAGGGGAGTTCTGAGCAGTTCTTC. It yields the protein CASSARLGQGSSEQFF.

This chain uses TRBV5-5 with TRBJ1-5; D not certain. Germline loops: CDR1 SGHKS, CDR2 YYEKEE (reference sequence). CDR3 length: 14 amino acids. V was shortened by 4 bases and J by 7 bases, with 15 bases between the two germline ends. In nucleotides, the CDR3 is TGTGCCAGCAGCCCCCGCCCTGCGTGGCAGCCCCAGCATTTT. It translates to CASSPRPAWQPQHF.

The table lists this clonotype with a few counts. V is TRBV4-1 and J is TRBJ2-4; the D is unclear. From germline, CDR1 is MGHRA and CDR2 YSYEKL. Trimming stripped 2 bases from V and 0 bases from J, with 17 bases between. The CDR3 is 18 amino acids. This CDR3 is CASSQHPTRLRAKNIQYF. The CDR3 DNA reads TGCGCCAGCAGCCAACACCCCACGCGGTTAAGAGCCAAAAACATTCAGTACTTC.

This clonotype came up many times. The chain combines TRBV5-1 with TRBJ2-3, with D possibly matching TRBD1 (5 bases). The CDR3 sequence is 13 residues long. V was clipped by 0 bases and J by 6 bases, with 8 bases between them. Per the germline V gene, CDR1 is SGHRS and CDR2 is YFSETQ. The CDR3 loop is CASSLAGLDTQYF. The DNA for the CDR3 is TGCGCCAGCAGCTTGGCAGGGTTGGATACGCAGTATTTT. Full variable domain (missing parts from reference TRBV5-1 and TRBJ2-3): KAGVTQTPRYLIKTRGQQVTLSCSPISGHRSVSWYQQTPGQGLQFLFEYFSETQRNKGNFPGRFSGRQFSNSRSEMNVSTLELGDSALYLCASSLAGLDTQYFGPGTRLTVL.

This clonotype was seen at least ten times. This sequence joins TRBV6-5 and TRBJ2-7; 9 bases align to TRBD2. Germline-derived CDR1 and CDR2 are MNHEY and SVGAGI. This CDR3 is built from 14 residues. The V and J ends lost 0 bases and 4 bases, in that order; junction bases with no gene match: 1. This chain's CDR3 is CASSYSTSGYEQYF. The CDR3 nucleotides read TGTGCCAGCAGTTACTCGACTAGCGGTTACGAGCAGTACTTC.

The chain combines TRBV10-2 with TRBJ1-1, with D possibly TRBD1 on 5 matching bases. The V end lost 2 bases, the J end lost 4 bases, and 11 bases lay between the germline ends. The CDR3 extends over 14 amino acids. Per germline, CDR1 WSHSY and CDR2 SAAADI. In DNA, the CDR3 is TGCGCCAGCAGTGAGACAGAGAGGGGCACTGAAGCTTTCTTT. Its protein is CASSETERGTEAFF.

The CDR3 DNA reads as TGTGCCAGCAGCTTCTCCGGGACCCCCCTTACGAACACTGAAGCTTTCTTT. Its protein product is CASSFSGTPLTNTEAFF. J is TRBJ1-1 and V is TRBV7-2; perhaps TRBD1 as D (5 bases). The germline gives CDR1 SGHTA, CDR2 FQGNSA. This CDR3 has 17 residues. The germline V and J ends were trimmed by 3 bases and 1 base, with 18 bases remaining between them. Variable domain in full (rest from reference TRBV7-2 and TRBJ1-1): GAGVSQSPSNKVTEKGKDVELRCDPISGHTALYWYRQSLGQGLEFLIYFQGNSAPDKSGLPSDRFSAERTGGSVSTLTIQRTQQEDSAVYLCASSFSGTPLTNTEAFFGQGTRLTVV.

Only a few counts were recorded for this clonotype. This sequence joins TRBV4-1 and TRBJ1-6; 9 bases agree with TRBD1. CDR1 MGHRA and CDR2 YSYEKL come from the germline V gene. This CDR3 has 16 amino acids. J gave up 4 bases and V 0 bases, and 1 base lay outside the gene matches. The CDR3 sequence: CASSQDGTGYNSPLHF. The CDR3 DNA is TGCGCCAGCAGCCAAGATGGGACAGGGTATAATTCACCCCTCCACTTT.